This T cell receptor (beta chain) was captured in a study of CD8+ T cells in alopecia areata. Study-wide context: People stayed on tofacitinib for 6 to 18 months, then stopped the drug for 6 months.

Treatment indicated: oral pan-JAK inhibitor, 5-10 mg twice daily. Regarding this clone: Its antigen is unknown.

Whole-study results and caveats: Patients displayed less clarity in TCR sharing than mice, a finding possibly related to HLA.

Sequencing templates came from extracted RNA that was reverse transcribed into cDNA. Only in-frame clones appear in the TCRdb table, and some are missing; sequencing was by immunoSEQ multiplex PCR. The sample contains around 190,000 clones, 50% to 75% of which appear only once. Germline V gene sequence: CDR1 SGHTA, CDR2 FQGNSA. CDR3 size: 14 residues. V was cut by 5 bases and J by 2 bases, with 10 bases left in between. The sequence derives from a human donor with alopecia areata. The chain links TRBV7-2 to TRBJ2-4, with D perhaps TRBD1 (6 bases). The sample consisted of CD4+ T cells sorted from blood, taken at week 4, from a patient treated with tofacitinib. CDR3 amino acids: CASSQQGSKNIQYF. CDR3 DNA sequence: TGTGCCAGCAGCCAACAGGGTTCCAAAAACATTCAGTACTTC. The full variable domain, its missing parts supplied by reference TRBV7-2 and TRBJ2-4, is GAGVSQSPSNKVTEKGKDVELRCDPISGHTALYWYRQSLGQGLEFLIYFQGNSAPDKSGLPSDRFSAERTGGSVSTLTIQRTQQEDSAVYLCASSQQGSKNIQYFGAGTRLSVL.